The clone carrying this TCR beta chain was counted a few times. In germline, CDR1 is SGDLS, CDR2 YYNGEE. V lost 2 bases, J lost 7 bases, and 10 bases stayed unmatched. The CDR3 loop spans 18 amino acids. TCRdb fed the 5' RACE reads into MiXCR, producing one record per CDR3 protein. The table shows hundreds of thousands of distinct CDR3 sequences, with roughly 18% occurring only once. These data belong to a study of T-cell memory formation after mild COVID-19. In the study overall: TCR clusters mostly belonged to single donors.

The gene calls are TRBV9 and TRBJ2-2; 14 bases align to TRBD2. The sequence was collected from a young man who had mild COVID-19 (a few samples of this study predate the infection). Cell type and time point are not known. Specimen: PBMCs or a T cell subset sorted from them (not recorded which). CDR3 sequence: CASSVDPGLAGGLGELFF. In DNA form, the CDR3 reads TGTGCCAGCAGCGTCGACCCCGGACTAGCGGGGGGTCTCGGGGAGCTGTTTTTT.